The 24 T cell receptor beta chains given below trace back to one sample, sequenced in a study of blood T cell repertoires in COVID-19. TCRdb's copy holds only in-frame clones and misses some; the assay was immunoSEQ multiplex PCR. The table lists over 150,000 clones, roughly 87% of them singletons. Sequenced sample: peripheral blood. These receptors originate from a man aged 18 to 35 who had recovered from COVID-19.

The chain links TRBV6-5 to TRBJ2-5; 9 positions match TRBD2. The CDR3 covers 14 residues. Germline V CDR1 and CDR2: MNHEY, SVGAGI. V lost 4 bases to trimming and J lost 4 bases; unmatched junction nucleotides: 4. DNA of the CDR3: TGTGCCAGCAGTTCGGGACTAGCTAGAGAGACCCAGTACTTC. It translates to CASSSGLARETQYF.

This rearrangement joins TRBV7-9 to TRBJ1-5; D is possibly TRBD1 (6 bases). The CDR3 sequence is 16 residues long. The germline CDR1 and CDR2 sequences are SEHNR and FQNEAQ (reference sequence). Trimming shortened V by 4 bases and J by 4 bases, and 17 bases separated the two germline ends. CDR3 in DNA: TGTGCCAGCAGCTCCCACGCCGGGACATCTAATCAGCCCCAGCATTTT. It specifies CASSSHAGTSNQPQHF.

The rearrangement links TRBV7-9 to TRBJ1-1; 7 nucleotides match TRBD1. The CDR3 sequence is 13 residues long. CDR1 and CDR2 from the germline V gene are SEHNR and FQNEAQ (reference sequence). Trimming removed 7 bases from V and 5 bases from J; junction bases left unmatched: 7. Written as DNA, the CDR3 is TGTGCCAGCACCCAAGGACAGGCAACTGAAGCTTTCTTT. As protein: CASTQGQATEAFF. The full variable domain, rest sourced from reference TRBV7-9 and TRBJ1-1, is DTGVSQNPRHKITKRGQNVTFRCDPISEHNRLYWYRQTLGQGPEFLTYFQNEAQLEKSRLLSDRFSAERPKGSFSTLEIQRTEQGDSAMYLCASTQGQATEAFFGQGTRLTVV.

CDR3 loop: CASSPPNQPQHF. CDR3 sequence (DNA): TGTGCCAGCAGCCCCCCTAATCAGCCCCAGCATTTT. The chain is built from TRBV6-5 and TRBJ1-5; no definite D call. The V and J ends lost 6 bases and 4 bases respectively, with 7 bases between them. The CDR3 is made up of 12 amino acids. Germline V CDR1 and CDR2: MNHEY, SVGAGI.

The CDR3 loop is CAFRQVNQPQHF. The CDR3 region has the DNA TGTGCCTTTCGACAAGTAAATCAGCCCCAGCATTTT. This chain links TRBV5-8 with TRBJ1-5, with D hard to call. There are 12 residues in the CDR3. Trimming removed 10 bases from V and 4 bases from J, with 12 bases in between. Germline-derived CDR1 and CDR2 are SGHTS and YDEGEE.

The chain recombines TRBV19 with TRBJ2-7; TRBD2 matches 9 bases. The V gene's germline CDR1 is LNHDA and CDR2 SQIVND (reference sequence). V dropped 5 bases and J dropped 3; count of bases not matched to a gene: 2. The CDR3 spans 13 residues. The CDR3 region has the DNA TGTGCCAGTAGTTTTAGCGGGGGCTACGAGCAGTACTTC. Translation: CASSFSGGYEQYF. The full variable domain, its missing parts supplied by reference TRBV19 and TRBJ2-7, is DGGITQSPKYLFRKEGQNVTLSCEQNLNHDAMYWYRQDPGQGLRLIYYSQIVNDFQKGDIAEGYSVSREKKESFPLTVTSAQKNPTAFYLCASSFSGGYEQYFGPGTRLTVT.

The rearrangement links TRBV2 to TRBJ2-1, with 9 bases that match TRBD2. V trimming: 3 bases; J trimming: 7 bases; junction bases outside the gene matches: 7. Germline CDR1 and CDR2: SNHLY and FYNNEI. The CDR3 has 15 residues. In DNA form, the CDR3 reads TGTGCCAGCAGTGACGCTAGCGGGATATTAAATGAGCAGTTCTTC. It encodes CASSDASGILNEQFF. The full variable domain, rest sourced from reference TRBV2 and TRBJ2-1, is EPEVTQTPSHQVTQMGQEVILRCVPISNHLYFYWYRQILGQKVEFLVSFYNNEISEKSEIFDDQFSVERPDGSNFTLKIRSTKLEDSAMYFCASSDASGILNEQFFGPGTRLTVL.

V and J are TRBV6-7 and TRBJ2-3, with TRBD2 matching over 13 bases. TRBV6-7 carries the ORF label, with uncertain function. With V trimmed by 5 bases and J by 2 bases, 4 bases remained unmatched. The CDR3 has 16 amino acids. CDR3 DNA sequence: TGTGCCAGCAGTGGCGGACTAGCGGGGGCCACAGATACGCAGTATTTT. The encoded protein is CASSGGLAGATDTQYF.

The rearrangement uses TRBV5-5 and TRBJ2-1, with TRBD2 matching over 11 bases. The V gene's germline CDR1 is SGHKS and CDR2 YYEKEE (reference sequence). CDR3 size: 16 residues. V lost 4 bases and J lost 2; bases outside the gene matches: 5. CDR3 DNA: TGTGCCAGCAGCGTGGGACTAGCGGATACCTACAATGAGCAGTTCTTC. The encoded protein is CASSVGLADTYNEQFF. Full variable domain (outside the CDR3, taken from reference TRBV5-5 and TRBJ2-1): DAGVTQSPTHLIKTRGQQVTLRCSPISGHKSVSWYQQVLGQGPQFIFQYYEKEERGRGNFPDRFSARQFPNYSSELNVNALLLGDSALYLCASSVGLADTYNEQFFGPGTRLTVL.

V is TRBV27 and J is TRBJ1-5, with 8 bases matching TRBD1. This CDR3 has 15 amino acids. CDR1 is MNHEY and CDR2 is SMNVEV in the germline V gene (reference sequence). The trim removed 6 bases at V and 6 bases at J, leaving 10 bases unmatched. CDR3 in DNA: TGTGCCAGCAGCCCGACAGGGGATTATAGTCAGCCCCAGCATTTT. Protein product: CASSPTGDYSQPQHF.

This chain connects TRBV27 to TRBJ2-3, with TRBD1 as a possible D gene (5 bases). CDR1 is MNHEY, CDR2 SMNVEV, per germline (reference sequence). The V gene lost 3 bases and the J gene lost 4 bases, with 8 bases spanning the gap. This CDR3 is built from 13 residues. CDR3 in DNA: TGTGCCAGCAGTTTCAGGGAATCAGATACGCAGTATTTT. Its translation: CASSFRESDTQYF.

The chain recombines TRBV19 with TRBJ2-7; 12 nucleotides align to TRBD2. Germline trimming cut 5 bases from V and 2 bases from J; bases unmatched to any gene: 4. The CDR3 extends over 15 amino acids. Germline CDR1 and CDR2: LNHDA and SQIVND (reference sequence). The CDR3 DNA follows: TGTGCCAGTAGTCTGAGGACTAGCGGGACCTACGAGCAGTACTTC. It codes for CASSLRTSGTYEQYF.

The gene calls are TRBV28 and TRBJ2-7; the D gene is possibly TRBD1 (5 bases). This CDR3 has 14 residues. V lost 5 bases and J lost 2, with 13 bases in between. Germline CDR1 and CDR2: MDHEN and SYDVKM. The CDR3 coding sequence is TGTGCCAGCAGTCGACCCGACAGTACCTACGAGCAGTACTTC. This gives the protein CASSRPDSTYEQYF. Full variable domain (remainder filled in from reference TRBV28 and TRBJ2-7): DVKVTQSSRYLVKRTGEKVFLECVQDMDHENMFWYRQDPGLGLRLIYFSYDVKMKEKGDIPEGYSVSREKKERFSLILESASTNQTSMYLCASSRPDSTYEQYFGPGTRLTVT.

The chain has TRBV18 and TRBJ2-3, with TRBD2 identical over 11 bases. Looked up from germline, CDR1 is KGHSH and CDR2 is LQKENI. Germline trimming cut 0 bases from V and 0 bases from J; bases unmatched to any gene: 8. The CDR3 is 19 amino acids. DNA of the CDR3: TGTGCCAGCTCACCACCGGGTCTAGCGGGAGGAGTTAGCACAGATACGCAGTATTTT. Amino acid sequence: CASSPPGLAGGVSTDTQYF.

This clone was counted only a few times. The gene calls are TRBV5-6 and TRBJ1-3; D ambiguous. Per the germline V gene, CDR1 is SGHDT and CDR2 is YYEEEE. The CDR3 is made up of 14 amino acids. Trimming shortened V by 3 bases and J by 0 bases, and 7 bases separated the two germline ends. The CDR3: CASSSSSSGNTIYF. The CDR3 nucleotides are TGTGCCAGCAGCTCCTCGAGCTCTGGAAACACCATATATTTT.

V usage is TRBV21-1 and J usage is TRBJ1-2; the D call TRBD1 from the table was never checked on the DNA. TRBV21-1 is reported as a pseudogene. This CDR3 contains 15 residues. The CDR3 bases are TGTGCCAGCTTAAAGGGGTATAAGCTCGGCTATGGCTACACCTTC. It codes for CASLKGYKLGYGYTF.

The CDR3 here is CAITGQAPPDSPLHF. DNA for the CDR3: TGTGCCATCACCGGACAGGCGCCGCCAGATTCACCCCTCCACTTT. This chain uses TRBV10-3 with TRBJ1-6; 7 bases match TRBD1. V trimming: 7 bases; J trimming: 8 bases; junction bases outside the gene matches: 11. CDR1 and CDR2 (germline): ENHRY, SYGVKD. This CDR3 comprises 15 residues.

This clone was observed once. V and J are TRBV9 and TRBJ2-7, with unresolved D. V lost 3 bases, J lost 0 bases, and 13 bases lay in between. The CDR3 spans 15 residues. In germline, CDR1 is SGDLS, CDR2 YYNGEE. CDR3 DNA sequence: TGTGCCAGCAGCGCGAGCACTTTAAGCTCCTACGAGCAGTACTTC. As protein: CASSASTLSSYEQYF.

This chain joins TRBV12-3 or TRBV12-4 and TRBJ2-1; D unresolved. The V gene lost 6 bases and the J gene lost 5 bases, with 5 bases spanning the gap. The length of the CDR3 is 11 residues. CDR3 residues: CASSRNNEQFF. CDR3 nucleotide sequence: TGTGCCAGCAGCCGTAACAATGAGCAGTTCTTC.

The genes are TRBV10-1 and TRBJ2-1; 7 bases agree with TRBD2. Looked up from germline, CDR1 is WNHNN and CDR2 is SYGVQD (reference sequence). V shed 5 bases, J shed 6 bases, and the junction held 7 bases outside the gene matches. CDR3 length equals 14 residues. The CDR3 spells CASSPSGGGNEQFF. The CDR3 DNA sequence: TGCGCCAGCAGTCCTAGCGGCGGAGGCAATGAGCAGTTCTTC.

This chain joins TRBV12-3 or TRBV12-4 and TRBJ1-5, with 9 bases identical to TRBD1. V shed 6 bases, J shed 7 bases, and the junction held 4 bases outside the gene matches. The CDR3 is 13 residues long. CDR3 coding DNA: TGTGCCAGCAGGGGGACAGGGCGGCAGCCCCAGCATTTT. Amino acid sequence: CASRGTGRQPQHF.

V gene TRBV7-2 combines with J gene TRBJ2-7; 9 bases map to TRBD2. The germline gives CDR1 SGHTA, CDR2 FQGNSA. With 5 bases clipped from V and 6 bases from J, the junction kept 8 bases outside the gene matches. The CDR3 totals 14 residues. CDR3 in DNA: TGTGCCAGCAGCAAGGGACTAGCCTACCTCGAGCAGTACTTC. Translation: CASSKGLAYLEQYF.

The chain couples TRBV28 to TRBJ2-1; 10 nucleotides agree with TRBD1. CDR3 length equals 15 residues. The V gene end was trimmed by 5 bases and the J gene end by 4 bases; junction bases not matched to a gene: 5. CDR1 and CDR2 (germline): MDHEN, SYDVKM. CDR3 sequence (DNA): TGTGCCAGCAGTGCGGGGACAGGGGATTACAATGAGCAGTTCTTC. Translation: CASSAGTGDYNEQFF.

The chain carries TRBV5-1 and TRBJ2-3, with 9 bases aligning to TRBD2. This CDR3 contains 19 residues. V gave up 0 bases and J gave up 1 base; unmatched junction bases: 12. Germline V gene lookup returns CDR1 SGHRS and CDR2 YFSETQ. The CDR3, as DNA: TGCGCCAGCAGCTTGGTCCCTCTGTCTGCGGGAGGGGGCACAGATACGCAGTATTTT. Protein sequence: CASSLVPLSAGGGTDTQYF.